This record covers a single T cell receptor (beta chain). The antigen is undetermined. The data were taken from a study of a mutant IDH1 vaccine in newly diagnosed glioma. Some clones are missing from TCRdb's copy, which holds only in-frame ones; the method was immunoSEQ multiplex PCR. Of tens of thousands of clones listed, roughly 81% are singletons. This CDR3 is built from 14 residues. Germline-derived CDR1 and CDR2 are SGHNT and YYREEE (reference sequence). Documented time point: week 35, safety follow-up. A single vaccine dose contained 300 ug of mutant IDH1 20-mer peptide, and topical imiquimod was used with it.

V and J are TRBV5-4 and TRBJ2-5, with TRBD2 as a possible D gene (6 bases). The last part of the DNA fits TRBJ2-7 better; the J call may be wrong. Sequencing used PBMCs, obtained from a glioma patient whose treatment included an IDH1 peptide vaccine. The TCR comes from a man aged 35-49 years with glioma. CDR3 DNA: TGTGCCAGCAGCTTGACCCCTAGCGTATACGAGCAGTACTTC. Its translation: CASSLTPSVYEQYF.